A selection of T cell receptor beta chains follows, all from one sample in a study of identical twins. TCRdb itself ran the 5' RACE reads through MiXCR, one entry per CDR3 protein. Counted here are 250,000 to 350,000 distinct CDR3 sequences, 6.5% to 9.5% occurring once; the ten biggest clones make up less than 2.5%. In addition, the sample was reused for a study of yellow fever vaccine responses in identical twins.

Sequencing was performed on memory (CD45RO+) T cells sorted from blood. Receptors originate from a young woman in good health. Each CDR3 is given without its conserved first and last residue. D genes are given only for firm matches. Not every row has a clone size; where given, it reads once, few, many or a size class.

v_call	clone_size	j_call	d_call	cdr3_aa
TRBV19	-	TRBJ1-5	-	ASSIGNSNQPQH
TRBV6-1	few	TRBJ2-3	TRBD1	ASSRTGTGANTQY
TRBV20-1	-	TRBJ2-2	TRBD2	SAPGLANTGELF
TRBV3-1	few	TRBJ1-2	-	ASSREGHGYT
TRBV20-1	few	TRBJ1-2	TRBD1	SARGQGDGYT
TRBV12-3/TRBV12-4	many	TRBJ1-2	TRBD1	ASSLRGNGYT
TRBV5-1	many	TRBJ2-7	-	ASSLPGSTYEQY
TRBV4-1	few	TRBJ2-1	-	ASSQVTPGLGQF
TRBV28	many	TRBJ2-1	TRBD2	ASSLAVSGKFTGNEQF
TRBV28	few	TRBJ1-5	-	ASSLGWGNSQPQH
TRBV28	-	TRBJ2-4	TRBD2	ASSAGLAGAGPLAKNIQY
TRBV5-6	-	TRBJ2-1	-	ASSSGLRLGAYNEQF
TRBV12-3/TRBV12-4	many	TRBJ2-5	-	ASSSSTRQETQY
TRBV15	many	TRBJ2-1	-	ATSHGGSYSYNEQF
TRBV28	few	TRBJ2-1	TRBD2	ASSFLAGANEQF
TRBV4-1	many	TRBJ1-1	TRBD1	ASSLSGQAWDTEAF
TRBV2	few	TRBJ2-1	TRBD2	ASSEDVAGGLGSYNEQF
TRBV4-1	many	TRBJ2-1	TRBD2	ASSPRASGGNEQF
TRBV3-1	-	TRBJ1-1	-	ASSQGNANTEAF
TRBV10-3	-	TRBJ2-1	TRBD1	AAAGTGGFDEQF
TRBV6-5	few	TRBJ2-3	TRBD1	ASSYSGQGALLDTQY
TRBV6-1	many	TRBJ2-1	-	ASLERRGDSYNEQF
TRBV6-4	few	TRBJ1-1	-	ASSDSTPGTEAF
TRBV5-4	many	TRBJ2-3	-	ASSLEKGSDTQY
TRBV7-6	-	TRBJ1-3	-	ASSLGPGVSGNTIY
TRBV4-2	few	TRBJ2-5	-	ASSQDGGGGGETQY
TRBV20-1	many	TRBJ1-1	-	SARDGGDTEAF
TRBV21-1	-	TRBJ2-7	-	ASSKGGTTYEQY
TRBV2	-	TRBJ2-3	-	ASSAMTGASTDTQY
TRBV19	few	TRBJ2-5	-	ATRRKTNQETQY
TRBV7-8	few	TRBJ2-7	TRBD1	ASRPRGQGVEQY
TRBV10-1	few	TRBJ2-7	TRBD1	ASSEDRGPYEQY
TRBV20-1	many	TRBJ1-5	-	SARLADEEQH
TRBV20-1	-	TRBJ2-5	-	SAPRPGGGLSQTQY
TRBV11-2	-	TRBJ1-4	-	ASSPTLVATNEKLF
TRBV25-1	-	TRBJ1-1	-	ASSEYGGQGGSTEAF
TRBV3-1	many	TRBJ1-1	-	ASSQGAWVTTEAF